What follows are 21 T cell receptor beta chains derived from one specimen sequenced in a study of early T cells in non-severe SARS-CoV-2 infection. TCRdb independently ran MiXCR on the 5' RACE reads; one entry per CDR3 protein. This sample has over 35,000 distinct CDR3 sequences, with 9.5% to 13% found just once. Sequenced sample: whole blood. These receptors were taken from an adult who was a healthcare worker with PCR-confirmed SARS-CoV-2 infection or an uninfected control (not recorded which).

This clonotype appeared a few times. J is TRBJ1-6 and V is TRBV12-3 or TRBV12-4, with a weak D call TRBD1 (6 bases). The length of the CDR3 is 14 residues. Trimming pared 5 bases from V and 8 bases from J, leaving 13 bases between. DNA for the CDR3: TGTGCCAGCAGTGGGAGGGGGACCTATTCACCCCTCCACTTT. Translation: CASSGRGTYSPLHF.

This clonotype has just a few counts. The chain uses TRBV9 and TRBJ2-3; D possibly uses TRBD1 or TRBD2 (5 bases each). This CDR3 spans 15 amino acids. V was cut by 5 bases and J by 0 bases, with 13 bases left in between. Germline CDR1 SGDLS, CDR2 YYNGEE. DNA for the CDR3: TGTGCCAGCAGTGCTACCGGGACCAGCACAGATACGCAGTATTTT. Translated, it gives CASSATGTSTDTQYF.

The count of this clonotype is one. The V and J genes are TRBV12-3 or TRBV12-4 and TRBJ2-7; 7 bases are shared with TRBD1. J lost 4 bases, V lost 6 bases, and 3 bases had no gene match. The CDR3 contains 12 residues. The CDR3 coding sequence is TGTGCCAGCAGCGAACAGGGGTACGAGCAGTACTTC. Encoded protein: CASSEQGYEQYF.

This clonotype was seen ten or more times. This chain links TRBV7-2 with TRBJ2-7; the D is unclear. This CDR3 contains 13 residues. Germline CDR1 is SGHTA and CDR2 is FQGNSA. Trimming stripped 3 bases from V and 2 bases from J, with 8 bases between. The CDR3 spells CASSLAATYEQYF. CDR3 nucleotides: TGTGCCAGCAGCTTGGCGGCCACCTACGAGCAGTACTTC.

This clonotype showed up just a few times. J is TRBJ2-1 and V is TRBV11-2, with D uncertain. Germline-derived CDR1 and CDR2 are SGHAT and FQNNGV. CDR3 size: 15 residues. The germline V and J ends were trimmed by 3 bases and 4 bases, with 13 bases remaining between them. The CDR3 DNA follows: TGTGCCAGCAGCTTGGCAGCTACTCGATACAATGAGCAGTTCTTC. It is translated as CASSLAATRYNEQFF.

CDR3 in DNA: TGTGCCAGCAGCTTAACAGGCCTGAGCTATGGCTACACCTTC. It yields the protein CASSLTGLSYGYTF. The rearrangement links TRBV11-2 to TRBJ1-2, with D perhaps TRBD1 (5 bases). V lost 2 bases to trimming and J lost 4 bases, with 11 bases between them. CDR3 size: 14 residues. The germline CDR1 and CDR2 sequences are SGHAT and FQNNGV.

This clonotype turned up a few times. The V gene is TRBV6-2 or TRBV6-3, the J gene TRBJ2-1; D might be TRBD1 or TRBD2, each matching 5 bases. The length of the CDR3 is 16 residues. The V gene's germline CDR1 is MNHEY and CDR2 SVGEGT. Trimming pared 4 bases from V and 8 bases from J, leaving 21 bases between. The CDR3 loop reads CASSSPRGERFHEQFF. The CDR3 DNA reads TGTGCCAGCAGTTCCCCCCGAGGGGAGCGCTTCCATGAGCAGTTCTTC.

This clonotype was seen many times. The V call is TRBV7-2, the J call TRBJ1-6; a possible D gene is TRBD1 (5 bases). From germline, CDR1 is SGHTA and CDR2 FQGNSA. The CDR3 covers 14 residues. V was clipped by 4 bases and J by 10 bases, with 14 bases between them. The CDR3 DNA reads TGTGCCAGCAGCTCTCCCGGGACGAACTCACCCCTCCACTTT. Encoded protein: CASSSPGTNSPLHF.

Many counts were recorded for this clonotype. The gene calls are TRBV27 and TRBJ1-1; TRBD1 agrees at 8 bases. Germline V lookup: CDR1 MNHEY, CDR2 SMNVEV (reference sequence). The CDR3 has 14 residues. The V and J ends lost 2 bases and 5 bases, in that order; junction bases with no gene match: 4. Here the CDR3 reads CASSLQGAWTEAFF. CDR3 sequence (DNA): TGTGCCAGCAGTTTACAGGGGGCCTGGACTGAAGCTTTCTTT.

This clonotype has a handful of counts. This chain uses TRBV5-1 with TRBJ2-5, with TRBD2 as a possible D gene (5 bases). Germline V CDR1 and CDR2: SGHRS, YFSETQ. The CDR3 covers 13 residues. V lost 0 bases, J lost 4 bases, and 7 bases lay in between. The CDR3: CASSLGAGETQYF. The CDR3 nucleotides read TGCGCCAGCAGCTTGGGTGCGGGAGAGACCCAGTACTTC.

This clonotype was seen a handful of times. As DNA, the CDR3 is TGTGCCAGCAGCCCGGACCGACCGAGCTCCTACGAGCAGTACTTC. It is translated as CASSPDRPSSYEQYF. The J gene is TRBJ2-7, the V gene TRBV11-1; D not certain. Trimming left V 5 bases short and J 0 bases short, with 14 bases between. Looked up from germline, CDR1 is SGHAT and CDR2 is FQDESV (reference sequence). The CDR3 is 15 amino acids.

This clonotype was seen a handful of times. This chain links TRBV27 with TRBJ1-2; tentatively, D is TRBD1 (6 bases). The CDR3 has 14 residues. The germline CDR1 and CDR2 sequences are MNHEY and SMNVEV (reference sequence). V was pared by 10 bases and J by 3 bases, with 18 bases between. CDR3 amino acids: CATQARSGDYGYTF. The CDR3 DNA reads TGTGCCACCCAAGCCCGTTCAGGGGACTATGGCTACACCTTC.

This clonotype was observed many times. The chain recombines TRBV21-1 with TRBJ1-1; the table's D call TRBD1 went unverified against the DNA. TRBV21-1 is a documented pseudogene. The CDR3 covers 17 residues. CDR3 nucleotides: TGTGCCAGCAGCAAATCCTCCGGGACAGGGCAGAACACTGAAGCTTTCTTT. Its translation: CASSKSSGTGQNTEAFF.

CDR3 region: CASSPHGTEAFF. The CDR3, as DNA: TGTGCCAGCAGTCCCCATGGTACTGAAGCTTTCTTT. V is TRBV28 and J is TRBJ1-1, with unresolved D. Germline V lookup: CDR1 MDHEN, CDR2 SYDVKM. V lost 5 bases to trimming and J lost 5 bases, with 9 bases between them. The CDR3 sequence is 12 residues long. Combining the CDR3 with reference TRBV28 and TRBJ1-1 gives the whole variable domain DVKVTQSSRYLVKRTGEKVFLECVQDMDHENMFWYRQDPGLGLRLIYFSYDVKMKEKGDIPEGYSVSREKKERFSLILESASTNQTSMYLCASSPHGTEAFFGQGTRLTVV.

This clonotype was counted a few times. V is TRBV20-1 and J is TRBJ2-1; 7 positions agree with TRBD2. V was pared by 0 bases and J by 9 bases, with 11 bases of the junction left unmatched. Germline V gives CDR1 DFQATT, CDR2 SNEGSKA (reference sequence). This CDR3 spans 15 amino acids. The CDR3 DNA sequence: TGCAGTGCTAGAGATGGGGGGGTTCTTCCGAGTGAGCAGTTCTTC. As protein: CSARDGGVLPSEQFF.

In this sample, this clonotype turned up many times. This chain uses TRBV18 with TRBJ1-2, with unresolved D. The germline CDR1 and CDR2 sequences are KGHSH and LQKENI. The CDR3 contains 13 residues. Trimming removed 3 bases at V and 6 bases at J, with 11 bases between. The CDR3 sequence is CASSPQFKDGYTF. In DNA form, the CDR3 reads TGTGCCAGCTCACCCCAATTCAAGGATGGCTACACCTTC.

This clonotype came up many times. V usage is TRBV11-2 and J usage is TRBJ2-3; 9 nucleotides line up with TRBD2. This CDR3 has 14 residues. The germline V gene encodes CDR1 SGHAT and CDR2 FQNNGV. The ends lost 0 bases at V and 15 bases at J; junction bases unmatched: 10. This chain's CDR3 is CASSLDHRRGGVYF. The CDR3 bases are TGTGCCAGCAGCTTAGATCACCGGCGGGGGGGAGTATATTTT.

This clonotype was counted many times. The CDR3 DNA reads TGCGCCAGCAGCCAAGGGGACAGGGGCGCAAACTATGGCTACACCTTC. Protein sequence: CASSQGDRGANYGYTF. The genes are TRBV4-1 and TRBJ1-2; TRBD1 aligns across 10 bases. Germline values: CDR1 MGHRA, CDR2 YSYEKL. Germline trimming cut 1 base from V and 2 bases from J; bases unmatched to any gene: 4. CDR3 length: 16 residues.

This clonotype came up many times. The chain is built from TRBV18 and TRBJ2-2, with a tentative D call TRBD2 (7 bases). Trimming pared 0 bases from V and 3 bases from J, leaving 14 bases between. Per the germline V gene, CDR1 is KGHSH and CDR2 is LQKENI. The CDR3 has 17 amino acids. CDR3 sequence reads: CASSPPAGAKHTGELFF. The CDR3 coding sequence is TGTGCCAGCTCACCACCGGCGGGGGCGAAGCACACCGGGGAGCTGTTTTTT.

The CDR3 here is CASSSGLAERETQYF. The CDR3 coding sequence is TGTGCCAGCAGTTCGGGACTAGCGGAACGAGAGACCCAGTACTTC. The chain uses TRBV2 and TRBJ2-5; 11 bases align to TRBD2. V shed 5 bases, J shed 4 bases, and the junction held 6 bases outside the gene matches. Per the germline V gene, CDR1 is SNHLY and CDR2 is FYNNEI. The CDR3 is 15 residues long.

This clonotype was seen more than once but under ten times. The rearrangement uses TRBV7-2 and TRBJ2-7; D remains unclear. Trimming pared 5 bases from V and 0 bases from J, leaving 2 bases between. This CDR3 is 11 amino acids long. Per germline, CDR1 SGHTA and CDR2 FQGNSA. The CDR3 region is CASSDSYEQYF. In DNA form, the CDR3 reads TGTGCCAGCAGCGACTCCTACGAGCAGTACTTC. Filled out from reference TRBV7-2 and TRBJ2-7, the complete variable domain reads GAGVSQSPSNKVTEKGKDVELRCDPISGHTALYWYRQSLGQGLEFLIYFQGNSAPDKSGLPSDRFSAERTGGSVSTLTIQRTQQEDSAVYLCASSDSYEQYFGPGTRLTVT.